Listed here are 13 T cell receptor beta chains from one sample, sequenced in a study of T cell changes during pregnancy in multiple sclerosis. Profiling relied on immunoSEQ multiplex PCR, and the TCRdb table lists in-frame clones only, not all of them. The table records some 30,000 clones, 90% of them present only once. Material: CD8+ T cells from peripheral blood mononuclear cells, obtained in the second trimester of pregnancy. Receptors were obtained from a female donor with multiple sclerosis, enrolled in a pregnancy study.

The chain links TRBV28 to TRBJ1-5, with D maybe TRBD1 (5 bases). The CDR3 has 17 amino acids. CDR1 and CDR2 (germline): MDHEN, SYDVKM. V was shortened by 7 bases and J by 0 bases, with 19 bases between the two germline ends. CDR3 bases: TGTGCCAGCATAGGGGTGGGGCACGCGAATAGCAATCAGCCCCAGCATTTT. Translating it yields CASIGVGHANSNQPQHF.

The CDR3 spells CASSFQGGNTEAFF. For the CDR3, the DNA is TGTGCCAGCAGTTTTCAGGGAGGGAACACTGAAGCTTTCTTT. The chain is built from TRBV28 and TRBJ1-1; D is possibly TRBD1 (5 bases). Germline loops: CDR1 MDHEN, CDR2 SYDVKM. This CDR3 spans 14 amino acids. The germline V and J ends were trimmed by 3 bases and 1 base, with 9 bases remaining between them.

This chain links TRBV28 with TRBJ2-7, with D hard to call. CDR1 and CDR2 from the germline V gene are MDHEN and SYDVKM. This CDR3 contains 12 residues. Trimming left V 2 bases short and J 3 bases short, with 5 bases between. The CDR3 protein is CASSLRHYEQYF. The CDR3 DNA sequence: TGTGCCAGCAGTTTAAGACACTACGAGCAGTACTTC.

J is TRBJ1-1 and V is TRBV7-3; a weak D match, TRBD1 (5 bases). V lost 4 bases to trimming and J lost 2 bases, with 11 bases between them. The V gene's germline CDR1 is SGHTA and CDR2 FQGTGA. This CDR3 has 14 amino acids. The CDR3 loop reads CASSSSQGNTEAFF. The CDR3 DNA reads TGTGCCAGCAGCTCGTCTCAGGGTAACACTGAAGCTTTCTTT.

The chain combines TRBV4-2 with TRBJ2-1; D perhaps matches TRBD2 (5 bases). In germline, CDR1 is LGHNA, CDR2 YNFKEQ. The germline V and J ends were trimmed by 2 bases and 10 bases, with 12 bases remaining between them. This CDR3 comprises 13 residues. In nucleotides, the CDR3 is TGTGCCAGCAGCCAATTCGGACTTTCCGAGCAGTTCTTC. It yields the protein CASSQFGLSEQFF.

This clone was recorded only once. The chain employs TRBV18 and TRBJ2-7; 7 bases fit TRBD1. With V trimmed by 2 bases and J by 5 bases, 9 bases remained unmatched. The CDR3 is 15 residues long. Germline values: CDR1 KGHSH, CDR2 LQKENI. The CDR3, as DNA: TGTGCCAGCTCACCAGACAGGGAAATCAAGGACGAGCAGTACTTC. This sequence encodes CASSPDREIKDEQYF.

In the case of this clone: Sequence at one end of the junction differs from germline and may be a read error. CDR3 loop: CASSMDGSSHNEQFF. CDR3 bases: TGTGCCAGTAGTATGGACGGGAGCTCCCACAATGAGCAGTTCTTC. V is TRBV19 and J is TRBJ2-1; D possibly corresponds to TRBD2 (6 bases). This CDR3 is built from 15 residues. Looked up from germline, CDR1 is LNHDA and CDR2 is SQIVND (reference sequence).

V gene TRBV5-1 combines with J gene TRBJ2-1; 9 bases align to TRBD2. In germline, CDR1 is SGHRS, CDR2 YFSETQ. V dropped 0 bases and J dropped 4; count of bases not matched to a gene: 2. The length of the CDR3 is 15 residues. The CDR3: CASSLGLAEYNEQFF. CDR3 DNA: TGCGCCAGCAGCTTGGGACTAGCGGAATACAATGAGCAGTTCTTC.

The CDR3 DNA is TGTGCCAGTAGTGGGGACAGTCCCACCTACAATGAGCAGTTCTTC. Residues: CASSGDSPTYNEQFF. The V gene is TRBV19, the J gene TRBJ2-1; 7 bases map to TRBD1. V trimming: 5 bases; J trimming: 2 bases; junction bases outside the gene matches: 6. This CDR3 spans 15 amino acids. Germline V gene lookup returns CDR1 LNHDA and CDR2 SQIVND (reference sequence).

The gene calls are TRBV11-2 and TRBJ2-2; D perhaps matches TRBD2 (5 bases). Trimming took off 4 bases at V and 7 bases at J, with 10 bases between the two ends. This CDR3 is 13 amino acids long. Germline lookup yields CDR1 SGHAT and CDR2 FQNNGV. The CDR3 loop is CASSSPSSGELFF. CDR3 nucleotides: TGTGCCAGCAGCTCCCCTAGCAGCGGGGAGCTGTTTTTT.

The chain joins TRBV5-4 to TRBJ1-1; 8 nucleotides agree with TRBD1. The germline V gene has CDR1 SGHNT and CDR2 YYREEE (reference sequence). The CDR3 runs 16 residues. The J segment lost 4 bases and the V segment lost 4 bases, leaving 12 bases of the junction unmatched. In DNA form, the CDR3 reads TGTGCCAGCAGCCCCGGACAGGGAGACCTGGGCACTGAAGCTTTCTTT. It translates to CASSPGQGDLGTEAFF.

The V call is TRBV18, the J call TRBJ2-1, with 7 bases aligning to TRBD1. Per the germline V gene, CDR1 is KGHSH and CDR2 is LQKENI. After removal of 4 bases from V and 0 bases from J, the junction contained 9 bases not matched to a gene. The length of the CDR3 is 17 residues. CDR3 in amino acids: CASSRAPGGRSYNEQFF. The CDR3, as DNA: TGTGCCAGCTCACGCGCCCCAGGGGGTCGCTCCTACAATGAGCAGTTCTTC.

V gene TRBV13 combines with J gene TRBJ1-4; D is uncertain. Germline assignment: CDR1 PRHDT and CDR2 FYEKMQ (reference sequence). The ends were cut back, 5 bases at V and 0 bases at J, with 16 bases in the middle. The CDR3 has 17 amino acids. This CDR3 is CASSPPKFGATNEKLFF. In DNA, the CDR3 is TGTGCCAGCAGCCCGCCCAAGTTCGGAGCAACTAATGAAAAACTGTTTTTT. The whole variable domain, remainder taken from reference TRBV13 and TRBJ1-4, is AAGVIQSPRHLIKEKRETATLKCYPIPRHDTVYWYQQGPGQDPQFLISFYEKMQSDKGSIPDRFSAQQFSDYHSELNMSSLELGDSALYFCASSPPKFGATNEKLFFGSGTQLSVL.